The 9 T cell receptor beta chains below all came from one sample that was sequenced in a study of T cell responses to AZD1222 COVID-19 vaccine. TCRdb's copy holds only in-frame clones and misses some; the assay was immunoSEQ multiplex PCR. The sample holds about 120,000 clones, 86% seen once. The input for sequencing was peripheral blood, taken 28 days after the second AZD1222 dose. These receptor sequences come from an adult who received the AZD1222 COVID-19 vaccine.

This chain joins TRBV19 and TRBJ2-1, with D perhaps matching TRBD2 (5 bases). This CDR3 has 15 amino acids. From germline, CDR1 is LNHDA and CDR2 SQIVND (reference sequence). The ends were cut back, 4 bases at V and 0 bases at J, with 10 bases in the middle. The chain's CDR3 is CASSTERSSYNEQFF. CDR3 sequence (DNA): TGTGCCAGTAGTACCGAGCGGAGCTCCTACAATGAGCAGTTCTTC.

The V and J genes are TRBV18 and TRBJ1-1; D perhaps matches TRBD1 (5 bases). The ends were cut back, 1 base at V and 5 bases at J, with 11 bases in the middle. Germline assignment: CDR1 KGHSH and CDR2 LQKENI. This CDR3 is 14 amino acids long. The CDR3 coding sequence is TGTGCCAGCTCACCACAGGGAAAGGGGACTGAAGCTTTCTTT. This encodes CASSPQGKGTEAFF.

CDR3 sequence: CASQKLRSGSPRYNEQFF. Here the CDR3 DNA reads TGTGCCAGCCAAAAACTGAGAAGCGGGAGCCCTCGTTACAATGAGCAGTTCTTC. J is TRBJ2-1 and V is TRBV28; TRBD2 agrees at 8 bases. This CDR3 is 18 amino acids long. The ends lost 8 bases at V and 4 bases at J; junction bases unmatched: 19. Germline V gene sequence: CDR1 MDHEN, CDR2 SYDVKM.

This clone came up once. The V call is TRBV4-2, the J call TRBJ2-5, with 13 bases fitting TRBD2. CDR1 and CDR2 from the germline V gene are LGHNA and YNFKEQ. The CDR3 is made up of 16 amino acids. Trimming took 5 bases from V and 2 from J; bases not matched to a gene: 5. The CDR3, as DNA: TGTGCCAGCAGCGAGGGACTAGCGGGACTTCAAGAGACCCAGTACTTC. Translating it yields CASSEGLAGLQETQYF.

V and J are TRBV15 and TRBJ2-5; D may be TRBD1 (6 bases). The CDR3 totals 14 residues. Germline CDR1 LNHNV, CDR2 YYDKDF (reference sequence). V lost 5 bases and J lost 5, with 15 bases in between. The CDR3 nucleotides read TGTGCCACCAGCGGACACAGGGTACTCGAGACCCAGTACTTC. Translating gives CATSGHRVLETQYF.

The rearrangement joins TRBV16 to TRBJ2-5, with 7 bases aligning to TRBD2. V lost 2 bases to trimming and J lost 4 bases; unmatched junction nucleotides: 10. CDR3 size: 16 residues. The V gene's germline CDR1 is KGHSY and CDR2 FQNENV. The CDR3 loop reads CASSQNLAEEGETQYF. In DNA, the CDR3 is TGTGCCAGCAGCCAAAACCTAGCGGAGGAGGGAGAGACCCAGTACTTC.

The gene calls are TRBV28 and TRBJ2-7, with unresolved D. CDR3 size: 13 residues. The germline V gene encodes CDR1 MDHEN and CDR2 SYDVKM. V lost 7 bases, J lost 7 bases, and 17 bases lay in between. In DNA form, the CDR3 reads TGTGCCAGCACGATAGACTCCTCTAAGGAGCAGTACTTC. This translates into CASTIDSSKEQYF.

A single count supports this clone. The rearrangement links TRBV11-2 to TRBJ2-7; D remains unclear. Germline loops: CDR1 SGHAT, CDR2 FQNNGV. CDR3 size: 12 residues. The V end was cut by 0 bases, the J end by 4 bases, with 4 bases between. CDR3 bases: TGTGCCAGCAGCTTAGAAAGTTACGAGCAGTACTTC. Its protein product is CASSLESYEQYF.

The V and J genes are TRBV10-3 and TRBJ2-7; 7 positions match TRBD1. Germline V lookup: CDR1 ENHRY, CDR2 SYGVKD. V shed 10 bases and J 6 bases; nucleotides not matched to a gene: 6. This CDR3 comprises 11 residues. CDR3 amino acids: CATLTGAEQYF. CDR3 nucleotide sequence: TGTGCCACCCTCACAGGGGCCGAGCAGTACTTC.